Here is one T cell receptor (beta chain) with its context. V was trimmed by 4 bases and J by 3 bases, leaving 4 bases between them. Germline CDR1 and CDR2: GTSNPN and SVGIG (reference sequence). The CDR3 runs to 11 residues. The sample comes from a study of T cells in Graves' hyperthyroidism and ophthalmopathy. Using RNA transcripts as the source, TCR beta CDR3 regions were amplified. HTBI primers drove first-round RT-PCR of the TCR CDR3. MiXCR, run by TCRdb on the multiplex PCR reads, gives a single entry per CDR3 protein. Counted here are more than 550,000 distinct CDR3 sequences, 15% to 20% occurring once; the ten biggest clones make up around 16%.

This clonotype was sampled from a man over 45 with Graves' hyperthyroidism. Sequenced: blood. This sequence joins TRBV30 and TRBJ2-1; no definite D call. CDR3 nucleotides: TGTGCCTGGAAGGTCTACAATGAGCAGTTCTTC. Its translation is CAWKVYNEQFF.